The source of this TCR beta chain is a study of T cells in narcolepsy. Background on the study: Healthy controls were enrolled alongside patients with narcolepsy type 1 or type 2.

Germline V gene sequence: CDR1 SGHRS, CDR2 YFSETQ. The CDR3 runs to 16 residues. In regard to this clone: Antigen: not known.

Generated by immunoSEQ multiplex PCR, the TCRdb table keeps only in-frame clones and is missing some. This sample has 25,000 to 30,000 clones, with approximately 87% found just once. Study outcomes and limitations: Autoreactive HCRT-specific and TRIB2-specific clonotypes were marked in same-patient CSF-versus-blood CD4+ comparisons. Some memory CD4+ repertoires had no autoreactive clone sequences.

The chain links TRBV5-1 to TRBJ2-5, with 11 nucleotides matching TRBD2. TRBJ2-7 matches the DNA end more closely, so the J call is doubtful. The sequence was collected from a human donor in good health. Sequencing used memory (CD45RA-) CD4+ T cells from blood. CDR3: CASSPGGTSGTYEQYF. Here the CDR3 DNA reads TGCGCCAGCAGCCCGGGAGGGACTAGCGGTACCTACGAGCAGTACTTC.